This is a list of T cell receptor beta chains from one sample in a study of vaccination effects on CD4 cells after COVID-19. Assay: immunoSEQ multiplex PCR; the TCRdb copy retains only in-frame clones and omits some. The sample contains about 65,000 clones, roughly 76% of which appear only once. Which antigens these TCRs recognize remains unknown. The specimen was CD4+ T cells from PBMCs cultured with HCoV-NL63 spike peptides, collected before COVID-19 vaccination. These receptors came from a human donor who received a COVID-19 vaccine. CDR3s include the opening cysteine and the closing phenylalanine or tryptophan. The D gene is left open where the match is weak. Not all rows give a size; the values are once, few, many and, for expanded clones, a class.

TRBV14	TRBJ2-3	.	.	16	TGTGCCAGCAGCCAAAACAGGGGGGGGGACACAGATACGCAGTATTTT	CASSQNRGGDTDTQYF
TRBV5-1	TRBJ2-2	few	TRBD1	15	TGCGCCAGCAGCCCGGGACAGGGAATCGTCGGGGAGCTGTTTTTT	CASSPGQGIVGELFF
TRBV3-1/TRBV3-2	TRBJ2-5	.	TRBD2	15	TGTGCCAGCAGCCAATCGGCGGGGGGCTTAGAGACCCAGTACTTC	CASSQSAGGLETQYF
TRBV29-1	TRBJ1-1	.	.	13	TGCAGCTCCGCGGTATTCACGAACACTGAAGCTTTCTTT	CSSAVFTNTEAFF
TRBV5-1	TRBJ2-5	.	.	14	TGCGCCAGCAGCTTGAGGACAAACCAAGAGACCCAGTACTTC	CASSLRTNQETQYF
TRBV7-2	TRBJ2-6	.	TRBD1	16	TGTGCCAGCAGCTTAGGGACAGGGGTTGGGGCCAACGTCCTGACTTTC	CASSLGTGVGANVLTF
TRBV3-1/TRBV3-2	TRBJ2-5	.	.	14	TGTGCCAGCAGCCTAAGAGGGGGGAAGGAGACCCAGTACTTC	CASSLRGGKETQYF
TRBV20-1	TRBJ2-5	.	.	12	TGCAGTGCTCGTGACCAGAGTTGGGCCCAGTACTTC	CSARDQSWAQYF
TRBV11-3	TRBJ2-2	.	TRBD1	16	TGTGCCAGCAGCATCGCGACAGGGGGAGCCACCGGGGAGCTGTTTTTT	CASSIATGGATGELFF
TRBV7-9	TRBJ2-3	.	.	17	TGTGCCAGCAGCTTAAGAGGAAGCGGCAGGGTGGGAGATACGCAGTATTTT	CASSLRGSGRVGDTQYF
TRBV29-1	TRBJ2-2	.	.	12	TGCAGCGTTGGGGGGGATTGGGGGGAGCTGTTTTTT	CSVGGDWGELFF
TRBV7-3	TRBJ2-3	.	TRBD2	14	TGTGCCAGCAGCAAGGGACTAGCGTTGGATACGCAGTATTTT	CASSKGLALDTQYF
TRBV6-5	TRBJ1-4	.	TRBD1	14	TGTGCCAGCAGTAGGGACAGGGGGGACGAAAAACTGTTTTTT	CASSRDRGDEKLFF
TRBV12-5	TRBJ2-5	.	.	15	TGTGCTAGTGGTTTGAATACGGGGAGCGGGGAGACCCAGTACTTC	CASGLNTGSGETQYF
TRBV3-1/TRBV3-2	TRBJ1-4	.	.	21	TGTGCCAGCAGCCAAGATTTCTGGACAGCCCCCTCGGGAGCAACTAATGAAAAACTGTTTTTT	CASSQDFWTAPSGATNEKLFF
TRBV5-1	TRBJ2-5	.	.	13	TGCGCCAGCAGCACGACAGAGCAAGAGACCCAGTACTTC	CASSTTEQETQYF